The source of this T cell receptor (beta chain) is a study of human T cells and chemical hapten exposure. Whole-study context: 0.01% DPC was applied to the upper back in patch tests, which were read at 6 days. Broader study findings: DPC sensitization produced no change in TCRs with frequency above 1 in 1000.

Many counts were recorded for this clonotype. Its specificity is unknown. Time point of the sample: patch test 3, about 24 weeks after DPC sensitization. Treatment indicated: therapeutic diphenylcyclopropenone sensitization with weekly scalp DPC. The authors' total RNA extraction used unfractionated whole blood. TCRdb re-called the RACE reads with MiXCR, one entry per CDR3 protein. The table records approximately 30,000 distinct CDR3 sequences, over 4.5% of them present only once. The receptor's source is a man aged 25 to 40 with alopecia areata. Some clones in this sample may be carry-over from other donors' samples. The input for sequencing was whole blood, taken in connection with sensitization to the hapten diphenylcyclopropenone (DPC).

CDR3 in DNA: TGCGCCAGCAGCCAAGAAACCAGGGCGACTGAAGCTTTCTTT. Residues: CASSQETRATEAFF. This sequence joins TRBV4-1 and TRBJ1-1, with D tentatively TRBD1 (5 bases). The CDR3 sequence is 14 residues long. V dropped 0 bases and J dropped 5 bases, with 10 bases sitting between them. CDR1 and CDR2 from the germline V gene are MGHRA and YSYEKL.